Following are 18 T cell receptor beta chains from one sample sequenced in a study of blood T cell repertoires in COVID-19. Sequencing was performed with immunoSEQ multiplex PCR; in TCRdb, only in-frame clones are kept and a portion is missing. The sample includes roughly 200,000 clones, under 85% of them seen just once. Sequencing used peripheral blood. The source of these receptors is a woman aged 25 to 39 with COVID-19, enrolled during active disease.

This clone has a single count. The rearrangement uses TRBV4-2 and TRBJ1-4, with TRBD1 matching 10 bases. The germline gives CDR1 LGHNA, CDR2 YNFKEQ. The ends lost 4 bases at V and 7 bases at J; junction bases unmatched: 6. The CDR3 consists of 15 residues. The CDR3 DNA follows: TGTGCCAGCAGCCGCACAGGGGACAGGGGTGAAAAACTGTTTTTT. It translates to CASSRTGDRGEKLFF.

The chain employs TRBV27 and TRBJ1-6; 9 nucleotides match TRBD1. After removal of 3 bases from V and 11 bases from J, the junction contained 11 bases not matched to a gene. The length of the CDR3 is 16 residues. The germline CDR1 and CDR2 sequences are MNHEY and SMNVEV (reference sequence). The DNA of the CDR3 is TGTGCCAGCAGTTTTAACCCGGGACAGGGCGTAACACCCCTCCACTTT. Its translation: CASSFNPGQGVTPLHF.

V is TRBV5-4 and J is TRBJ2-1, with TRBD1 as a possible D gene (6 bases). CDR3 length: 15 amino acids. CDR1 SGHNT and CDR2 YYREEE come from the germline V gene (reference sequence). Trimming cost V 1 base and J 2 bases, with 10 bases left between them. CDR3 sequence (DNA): TGTGCCAGCAGCTTGTCCGGGACAACCTACAATGAGCAGTTCTTC. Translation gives CASSLSGTTYNEQFF.

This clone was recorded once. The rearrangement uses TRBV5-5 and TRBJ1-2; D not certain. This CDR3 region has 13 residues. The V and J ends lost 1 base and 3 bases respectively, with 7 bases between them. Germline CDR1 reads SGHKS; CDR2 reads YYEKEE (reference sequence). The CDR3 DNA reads TGTGCCAGCAGCTTGAGCGGGGACTATGGCTACACCTTC. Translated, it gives CASSLSGDYGYTF.

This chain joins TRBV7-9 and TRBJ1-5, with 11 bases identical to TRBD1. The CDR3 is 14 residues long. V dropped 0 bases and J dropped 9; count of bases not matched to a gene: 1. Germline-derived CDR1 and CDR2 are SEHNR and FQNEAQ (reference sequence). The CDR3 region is CASSLAGQGGPQHF. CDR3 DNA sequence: TGTGCCAGCAGCTTAGCGGGACAGGGGGGGCCCCAGCATTTT.

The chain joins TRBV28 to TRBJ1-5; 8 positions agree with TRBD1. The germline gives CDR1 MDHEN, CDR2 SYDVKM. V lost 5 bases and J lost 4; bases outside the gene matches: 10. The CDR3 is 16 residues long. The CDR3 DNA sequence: TGTGCCAGCAGTCCTCCCCGGGGGACAGGTAATCAGCCCCAGCATTTT. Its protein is CASSPPRGTGNQPQHF.

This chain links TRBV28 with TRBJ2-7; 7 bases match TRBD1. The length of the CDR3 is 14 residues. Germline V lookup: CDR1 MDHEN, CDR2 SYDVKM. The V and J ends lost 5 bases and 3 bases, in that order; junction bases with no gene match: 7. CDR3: CASSTPGQSYEQYF. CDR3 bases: TGTGCCAGCAGTACCCCGGGACAGAGCTACGAGCAGTACTTC.

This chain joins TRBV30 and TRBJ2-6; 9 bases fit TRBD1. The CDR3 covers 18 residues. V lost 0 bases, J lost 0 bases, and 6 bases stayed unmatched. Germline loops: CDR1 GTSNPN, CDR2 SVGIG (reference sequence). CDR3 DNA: TGTGCCTGGAGTGTCCACAGGGGGCAAAGCTCTGGGGCCAACGTCCTGACTTTC. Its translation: CAWSVHRGQSSGANVLTF.

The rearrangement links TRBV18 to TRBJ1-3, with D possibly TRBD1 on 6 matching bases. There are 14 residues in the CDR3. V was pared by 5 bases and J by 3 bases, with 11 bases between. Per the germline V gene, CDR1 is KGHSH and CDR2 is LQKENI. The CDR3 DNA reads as TGTGCCAGCTCATCCATGGACAGTGGAAACACCATATATTTT. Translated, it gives CASSSMDSGNTIYF.

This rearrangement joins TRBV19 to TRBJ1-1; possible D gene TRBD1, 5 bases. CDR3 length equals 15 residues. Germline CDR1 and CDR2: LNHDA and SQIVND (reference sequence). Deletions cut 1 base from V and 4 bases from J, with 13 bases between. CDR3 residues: CASSIALLGGTEAFF. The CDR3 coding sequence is TGTGCCAGTAGTATAGCTCTCCTCGGGGGCACTGAAGCTTTCTTT.

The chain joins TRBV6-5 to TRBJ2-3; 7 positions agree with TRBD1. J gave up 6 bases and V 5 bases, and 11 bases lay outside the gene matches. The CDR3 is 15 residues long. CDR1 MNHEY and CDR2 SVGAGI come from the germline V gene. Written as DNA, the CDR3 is TGTGCCAGCAGTATAGACAGGGTTACGTATGATACGCAGTATTTT. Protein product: CASSIDRVTYDTQYF.

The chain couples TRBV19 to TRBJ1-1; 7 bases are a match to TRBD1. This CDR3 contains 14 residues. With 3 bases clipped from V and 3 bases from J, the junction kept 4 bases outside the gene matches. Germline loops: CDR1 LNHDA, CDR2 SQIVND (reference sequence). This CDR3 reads CASSIGTADTEAFF. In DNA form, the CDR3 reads TGTGCCAGTAGTATCGGGACAGCCGACACTGAAGCTTTCTTT.

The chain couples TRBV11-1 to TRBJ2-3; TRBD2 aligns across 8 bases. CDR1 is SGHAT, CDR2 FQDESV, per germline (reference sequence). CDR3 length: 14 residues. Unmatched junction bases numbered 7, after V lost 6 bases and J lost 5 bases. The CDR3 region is CASSISGAKDTQYF. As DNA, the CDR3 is TGTGCCAGCAGTATTAGCGGGGCGAAAGATACGCAGTATTTT.

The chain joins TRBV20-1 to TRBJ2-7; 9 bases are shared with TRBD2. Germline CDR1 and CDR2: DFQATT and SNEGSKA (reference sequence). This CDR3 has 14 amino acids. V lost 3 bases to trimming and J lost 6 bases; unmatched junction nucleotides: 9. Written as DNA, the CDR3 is TGCAGTGCTAGTCCCCCTAGCGGGACGGGCGAGCAGTACTTC. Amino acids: CSASPPSGTGEQYF.

The CDR3 reads CASSETTGQETQYF. DNA of the CDR3: TGTGCCAGCAGTGAAACGACAGGGCAAGAGACCCAGTACTTC. The rearrangement uses TRBV6-1 and TRBJ2-5; 7 bases line up with TRBD1. Germline assignment: CDR1 MNHNS and CDR2 SASEGT. CDR3 size: 14 residues. V lost 2 bases to trimming and J lost 2 bases; unmatched junction nucleotides: 2.

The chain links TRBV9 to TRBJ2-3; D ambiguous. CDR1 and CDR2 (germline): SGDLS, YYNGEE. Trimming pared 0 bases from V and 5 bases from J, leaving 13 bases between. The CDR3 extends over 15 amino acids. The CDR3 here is CASSVDPNLGDTQYF. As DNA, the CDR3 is TGTGCCAGCAGCGTAGACCCTAACCTCGGAGATACGCAGTATTTT.

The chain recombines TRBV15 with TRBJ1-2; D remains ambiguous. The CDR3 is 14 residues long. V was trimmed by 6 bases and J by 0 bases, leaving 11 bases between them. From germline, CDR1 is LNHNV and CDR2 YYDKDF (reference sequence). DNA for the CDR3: TGTGCCACCAGTCTCCGGGGATCTAACTATGGCTACACCTTC. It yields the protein CATSLRGSNYGYTF.

CDR3 nucleotide sequence: TGTGCCAGCTCCCCCACAGGGGAACGCGGTCAGCCCCAGCATTTT. Translating it yields CASSPTGERGQPQHF. The chain employs TRBV7-2 and TRBJ1-5, with TRBD1 identical over 7 bases. The J segment lost 6 bases and the V segment lost 8 bases, leaving 13 bases of the junction unmatched. From germline, CDR1 is SGHTA and CDR2 FQGNSA. The CDR3 spans 15 residues.